Presented here are 6 T cell receptor beta chains from one specimen sequenced in a study of brain T cells in children with intractable seizures (dated by TCRdb to the early 2020s). The library was made by the immunoSEQ multiplex PCR assay. TCRdb's version of the immuneACCESS table is confined to in-frame rearrangements and falls short of the full clone set. An unresolved V gene accounts for under half of the shortfall where checked; the remainder is of unknown origin. Present in this sample are 110,000 or so clones, 94% of which were seen just once. The top ten clonotypes cover around 4.1% of the sample. The intended sense of this specimen's time point label: resected brain tissue, or blood drawn just prior to surgery. Material: peripheral blood, obtained at surgery. These receptors originate from a boy younger than two with hemimegalencephaly and intractable seizures.

V gene TRBV7-9 combines with J gene TRBJ1-5; the D is unclear. This CDR3 has 14 residues. Per the germline V gene, CDR1 is SEHNR and CDR2 is FQNEAQ (reference sequence). Trimming removed 11 bases at V and 0 bases at J, with 14 bases between. CDR3: CAQIGRISNQPQHF. The CDR3, as DNA: TGTGCCCAAATTGGACGGATTAGCAATCAGCCCCAGCATTTT.

This clone was found a few times. V and J are TRBV7-3 and TRBJ2-3; 7 bases match TRBD2. CDR3 length equals 13 residues. The V and J ends lost 6 bases and 5 bases, in that order; junction bases with no gene match: 5. Germline CDR1 SGHTA, CDR2 FQGTGA. The CDR3, as DNA: TGTGCCAGCAGGGCGCCGGGGGGAGATACGCAGTATTTT. Encoded protein: CASRAPGGDTQYF.

This chain uses TRBV5-6 with TRBJ2-7; TRBD1 matches 9 bases. Germline V gene data show CDR1 as SGHDT and CDR2 as YYEEEE. V lost 2 bases to trimming and J lost 2 bases; unmatched junction nucleotides: 5. This CDR3 has 15 amino acids. The CDR3: CASSLPGTGTYEQYF. CDR3 coding DNA: TGTGCCAGCAGCTTACCCGGGACAGGGACCTACGAGCAGTACTTC. The full variable domain, its missing parts supplied by reference TRBV5-6 and TRBJ2-7, is DAGVTQSPTHLIKTRGQQVTLRCSPKSGHDTVSWYQQALGQGPQFIFQYYEEEERQRGNFPDRFSGHQFPNYSSELNVNALLLGDSALYLCASSLPGTGTYEQYFGPGTRLTVT.

This clone was seen a single time. V gene TRBV5-1 combines with J gene TRBJ1-2; D unclear. Germline loops: CDR1 SGHRS, CDR2 YFSETQ. V lost 2 bases to trimming and J lost 1 base, with 9 bases between them. This CDR3 contains 14 residues. The CDR3 nucleotides read TGCGCCAGCAGCTTAGAGGGTAGTAACTATGGCTACACCTTC. It codes for CASSLEGSNYGYTF.

The CDR3 loop is CASSLAQGSPLHF. DNA for the CDR3: TGTGCCAGCAGTTTAGCGCAGGGTTCACCCCTCCACTTT. The chain links TRBV12-3 or TRBV12-4 to TRBJ1-6; tentatively, D is TRBD1 (5 bases). There are 13 residues in the CDR3. Trimming took off 0 bases at V and 9 bases at J, with 6 bases between the two ends.

This rearrangement joins TRBV10-2 to TRBJ2-7; 7 nucleotides align to TRBD2. This CDR3 has 15 residues. Germline CDR1 reads WSHSY; CDR2 reads SAAADI. Trimming removed 6 bases from V and 2 bases from J; junction bases left unmatched: 10. CDR3 loop: CASSLGLSYPYEQYF. CDR3 coding DNA: TGCGCCAGCAGCCTGGGACTATCCTACCCCTACGAGCAGTACTTC.